Presented here are 26 T cell receptor beta chains from one specimen sequenced in a study of T cells after yellow fever vaccination. Each CDR3 protein is one row after TCRdb ran MiXCR on the 5' RACE reads. The table includes about 240,000 distinct CDR3 sequences, 6.9% detected once. Sequencing used CD4+ T cells sorted from PBMCs, obtained 15 days after the yellow fever booster vaccination. These receptors originate from a man aged 30 to 45 who received the YFV17D yellow fever vaccine.

This clonotype turned up a few times. The rearrangement joins TRBV15 to TRBJ2-1; D unresolved. Trimming removed 0 bases at V and 0 bases at J, with 9 bases between. Per germline, CDR1 LNHNV and CDR2 YYDKDF (reference sequence). This CDR3 has 16 amino acids. CDR3: CATSREAASSYNEQFF. CDR3 nucleotide sequence: TGTGCCACCAGCAGAGAGGCGGCCAGCTCCTACAATGAGCAGTTCTTC.

This clonotype was observed a few times. The chain has TRBV2 and TRBJ1-1; 7 bases are shared with TRBD1. The CDR3 consists of 15 residues. Losses at the gene ends were 6 bases for V and 3 bases for J; bases not matched to a gene: 10. CDR1 and CDR2 (germline): SNHLY, FYNNEI. This CDR3 is CASREQTGFDTEAFF. The CDR3 DNA reads as TGTGCCAGCAGGGAGCAGACAGGGTTTGACACTGAAGCTTTCTTT.

This clonotype has at least ten counts. The chain is built from TRBV7-2 and TRBJ2-7, with D unclear. The V end was cut by 1 base, the J end by 6 bases, with 13 bases between. This CDR3 has 14 residues. CDR1 is SGHTA, CDR2 FQGNSA, per germline. The CDR3 loop is CASSLVGSLSEQYF. The CDR3 coding sequence is TGTGCCAGCAGCTTAGTTGGGTCTCTGAGCGAGCAGTACTTC.

The chain has TRBV5-1 and TRBJ2-1, with D uncertain. V was trimmed by 1 base and J by 0 bases, leaving 14 bases between them. The CDR3 runs 17 residues. Germline assignment: CDR1 SGHRS and CDR2 YFSETQ. The CDR3 DNA reads as TGCGCCAGCAGCTTGAGGCAGACCAGGAGCTCCTACAATGAGCAGTTCTTC. Residues: CASSLRQTRSSYNEQFF. Complete variable domain (other parts from reference TRBV5-1 and TRBJ2-1): KAGVTQTPRYLIKTRGQQVTLSCSPISGHRSVSWYQQTPGQGLQFLFEYFSETQRNKGNFPGRFSGRQFSNSRSEMNVSTLELGDSALYLCASSLRQTRSSYNEQFFGPGTRLTVL.

The sample holds many counts of this clonotype. The chain employs TRBV25-1 and TRBJ2-4; 10 bases line up with TRBD2. This CDR3 comprises 18 residues. J was trimmed by 1 base and V by 4 bases; bases with no gene match: 10. CDR1 and CDR2 (germline): MGHDK, SYGVNS. The CDR3 bases are TGTGCCAGCAGTGGGGTGTCTAGCGGGAGTTGGGCCAAAAACATTCAGTACTTC. Translating it yields CASSGVSSGSWAKNIQYF.

The chain is built from TRBV4-1 and TRBJ2-1; possibly TRBD1 for D (6 bases). Germline assignment: CDR1 MGHRA and CDR2 YSYEKL. V lost 1 base and J 2 bases, leaving 12 bases between the germline ends. The CDR3 has 16 amino acids. CDR3 nucleotide sequence: TGCGCCAGCAGCCAAGTTGGACAGAGCCCCTACAATGAGCAGTTCTTC. It specifies CASSQVGQSPYNEQFF.

The chain links TRBV29-1 to TRBJ1-1; D remains ambiguous. CDR3 size: 11 residues. Germline V gene data show CDR1 as SQVTM and CDR2 as ANQGSEA. With 8 bases removed from V and 0 bases from J, the gap between germline ends came to 7 bases. CDR3: CSTQMNTEAFF. In nucleotides, the CDR3 is TGCAGCACTCAGATGAACACTGAAGCTTTCTTT.

This clonotype was detected a few times. V gene TRBV7-2 combines with J gene TRBJ2-5; D is possibly TRBD2 (6 bases). The ends were cut back, 5 bases at V and 1 base at J, with 14 bases in the middle. The CDR3 has 15 residues. Germline CDR1 and CDR2: SGHTA and FQGNSA. Here the CDR3 reads CASSRFSGVQETQYF. The CDR3 DNA follows: TGTGCCAGCAGCCGATTCTCGGGGGTCCAAGAGACCCAGTACTTC. Filled out from reference TRBV7-2 and TRBJ2-5, the complete variable domain reads GAGVSQSPSNKVTEKGKDVELRCDPISGHTALYWYRQSLGQGLEFLIYFQGNSAPDKSGLPSDRFSAERTGGSVSTLTIQRTQQEDSAVYLCASSRFSGVQETQYFGPGTRLLVL.

This clonotype was detected many times. The CDR3 sequence: CSVEVYRETGELFF. CDR3 nucleotide sequence: TGCAGCGTTGAAGTCTACAGGGAAACCGGGGAGCTGTTTTTT. The chain joins TRBV29-1 to TRBJ2-2; possibly TRBD1 for D (6 bases). Germline V gene data show CDR1 as SQVTM and CDR2 as ANQGSEA. V dropped 1 base and J dropped 5 bases, with 11 bases sitting between them. The CDR3 sequence is 14 residues long.

This clonotype occurred many times. The V call is TRBV14, the J call TRBJ2-7, with D unresolved. The CDR3 loop spans 11 amino acids. V was shortened by 1 base and J by 6 bases, with 4 bases between the two germline ends. Germline CDR1 is SGHDN and CDR2 is FVKESK. The CDR3 loop is CASSQGPEQYF. CDR3 DNA sequence: TGTGCCAGCAGCCAAGGTCCCGAGCAGTACTTC.

This clonotype was detected many times. The rearrangement links TRBV5-1 to TRBJ2-1; 7 bases align to TRBD2. V trimming: 4 bases; J trimming: 6 bases; junction bases outside the gene matches: 7. Germline lookup yields CDR1 SGHRS and CDR2 YFSETQ. The CDR3 length is 14 residues. The chain's CDR3 is CASSGRGGTNEQFF. CDR3 coding DNA: TGCGCCAGCAGCGGGCGGGGAGGGACCAATGAGCAGTTCTTC.

J is TRBJ2-5 and V is TRBV30; D possibly corresponds to TRBD2 (6 bases). V lost 5 bases to trimming and J lost 2 bases, with 12 bases between them. This CDR3 is 13 amino acids long. Germline assignment: CDR1 GTSNPN and CDR2 SVGIG (reference sequence). CDR3: CAWDRGKQETQYF. CDR3 DNA: TGTGCCTGGGATCGGGGGAAACAAGAGACCCAGTACTTC. The full variable domain, completed using reference TRBV30 and TRBJ2-5, is SQTIHQWPATLVQPVGSPLSLECTVEGTSNPNLYWYRQAAGRGLQLLFYSVGIGQISSEVPQNLSASRPQDRQFILSSKKLLLSDSGFYLCAWDRGKQETQYFGPGTRLLVL.

At least ten counts were recorded for this clonotype. V is TRBV20-1 and J is TRBJ2-3; 9 nucleotides line up with TRBD2. Germline CDR1 DFQATT, CDR2 SNEGSKA (reference sequence). V was pared by 5 bases and J by 0 bases, with 6 bases of the junction left unmatched. The CDR3 is 15 amino acids. The CDR3 nucleotides are TGCAGTGCTTCTAGCGGGGCAAGAAGCACAGATACGCAGTATTTT. Its translation is CSASSGARSTDTQYF.

This clonotype was seen more than once but under ten times. This chain links TRBV25-1 with TRBJ2-3, with D possibly being TRBD2 (6 bases). The CDR3 extends over 16 amino acids. The V gene's germline CDR1 is MGHDK and CDR2 SYGVNS. V dropped 1 base and J dropped 6 bases, with 17 bases sitting between them. As DNA, the CDR3 is TGTGCCAGCAGTGAATTCGGCGGGGTCAGAGGGGATACGCAGTATTTT. It encodes CASSEFGGVRGDTQYF.

This clonotype was observed many times. This chain joins TRBV15 and TRBJ1-3; TRBD1 might be the D (5 bases). CDR3 length: 17 residues. The germline V gene encodes CDR1 LNHNV and CDR2 YYDKDF (reference sequence). Trimming shortened V by 2 bases and J by 4 bases, and 18 bases separated the two germline ends. CDR3 sequence reads: CATSRSTGRLRGNTIYF. CDR3 in DNA: TGTGCCACCAGCAGATCTACAGGACGTTTGAGGGGAAACACCATATATTTT.

V and J are TRBV5-8 and TRBJ2-5; 8 nucleotides align to TRBD2. The CDR3 consists of 14 residues. V lost 5 bases and J lost 1; bases outside the gene matches: 4. The germline gives CDR1 SGHTS, CDR2 YDEGEE. CDR3 DNA: TGTGCCAGCAGTAGCGGGACTATCCAAGAGACCCAGTACTTC. This sequence encodes CASSSGTIQETQYF. Full variable domain (rest looked up from reference TRBV5-8 and TRBJ2-5): EAGVTQSPTHLIKTRGQQATLRCSPISGHTSVYWYQQALGLGLQFLLWYDEGEERNRGNFPPRFSGRQFPNYSSELNVNALELEDSALYLCASSSGTIQETQYFGPGTRLLVL.

V and J are TRBV7-2 and TRBJ1-3; no reliable D call. V lost 5 bases and J 0 bases, leaving 14 bases between the germline ends. CDR3 length: 16 residues. Germline CDR1 SGHTA, CDR2 FQGNSA. Written as DNA, the CDR3 is TGTGCCAGCAGCATGACCGACACCGACTCTGGAAACACCATATATTTT. This sequence encodes CASSMTDTDSGNTIYF.

This clonotype appeared many times. The chain carries TRBV12-3 or TRBV12-4 and TRBJ1-1; D uncertain. Between the trimmed V and J ends, which lost 1 base and 4 bases, there was a span of 7 bases. The CDR3 runs 13 residues. DNA for the CDR3: TGTGCCAGCAGTTTAGTCTGGGGCACTGAAGCTTTCTTT. It yields the protein CASSLVWGTEAFF.

This clonotype has at least ten counts. The gene calls are TRBV20-1 and TRBJ2-1; 9 positions match TRBD2. This CDR3 spans 14 amino acids. With 8 bases clipped from V and 5 bases from J, the junction kept 10 bases outside the gene matches. Germline CDR1 is DFQATT and CDR2 is SNEGSKA (reference sequence). The CDR3 sequence is CSLLAGEGHNEQFF. As DNA, the CDR3 is TGCAGTTTACTAGCGGGTGAAGGGCACAATGAGCAGTTCTTC.

The table lists this clonotype with many counts. The chain couples TRBV18 to TRBJ2-1; the match to TRBD1 covers 7 bases. The V gene end was trimmed by 3 bases and the J gene end by 5 bases; junction bases not matched to a gene: 1. This CDR3 region has 13 residues. Germline V gives CDR1 KGHSH, CDR2 LQKENI. Here the CDR3 DNA reads TGTGCCAGCTCACCGGGACAGAACAATGAGCAGTTCTTC. The encoded protein is CASSPGQNNEQFF.

The V call is TRBV7-2, the J call TRBJ2-3; 8 nucleotides line up with TRBD2. The germline V gene has CDR1 SGHTA and CDR2 FQGNSA. This CDR3 region has 15 residues. With 3 bases clipped from V and 4 bases from J, the junction kept 6 bases outside the gene matches. The CDR3 reads CASSFRSGSADTQYF. The CDR3, as DNA: TGTGCCAGCAGCTTTCGGAGCGGGAGTGCAGATACGCAGTATTTT.

This clonotype was detected many times. This chain connects TRBV25-1 to TRBJ1-1; D unresolved. Germline CDR1 and CDR2: MGHDK and SYGVNS. The CDR3 is 12 residues long. The V and J ends lost 6 bases and 4 bases respectively, with 9 bases between them. The CDR3 spells CASRPEGTEAFF. The CDR3 coding sequence is TGTGCCAGCAGGCCGGAGGGCACTGAAGCTTTCTTT.

Ten or more counts support this clonotype. The chain is built from TRBV6-1 and TRBJ2-7; weak D call: TRBD2 (6 bases). Trimming took off 6 bases at V and 4 bases at J, with 19 bases between the two ends. The CDR3 consists of 15 residues. CDR1 MNHNS and CDR2 SASEGT come from the germline V gene. The CDR3 nucleotides read TGTGCCAGCAGATCTCTTTTGGGGGGTGGATACGAGCAGTACTTC. Translated, it gives CASRSLLGGGYEQYF.

There are many counts of this clonotype. The chain combines TRBV5-5 with TRBJ2-1, with 7 bases fitting TRBD2. Germline assignment: CDR1 SGHKS and CDR2 YYEKEE (reference sequence). The CDR3 spans 16 residues. V shed 3 bases, J shed 4 bases, and the junction held 10 bases outside the gene matches. CDR3 protein: CASSWGGSPGYNEQFF. The CDR3 DNA reads as TGTGCCAGCAGCTGGGGGGGGAGCCCCGGGTACAATGAGCAGTTCTTC.

This chain uses TRBV6-5 with TRBJ2-7; 8 nucleotides align to TRBD2. V lost 5 bases, J lost 4 bases, and 4 bases stayed unmatched. Germline CDR1 reads MNHEY; CDR2 reads SVGAGI. The CDR3 length is 13 residues. CDR3 residues: CASSPGGIYEQYF. The CDR3, as DNA: TGTGCCAGCAGTCCGGGGGGGATTTACGAGCAGTACTTC.

The V call is TRBV5-4, the J call TRBJ2-5; D remains ambiguous. Between the trimmed V and J ends, which lost 2 bases and 1 base, there was a span of 12 bases. This CDR3 has 15 amino acids. CDR1 and CDR2 (germline): SGHNT, YYREEE (reference sequence). CDR3 sequence reads: CASSLTPEPQETQYF. The DNA for the CDR3 is TGTGCCAGCAGCTTAACTCCCGAACCCCAAGAGACCCAGTACTTC.